The clone carrying this T cell receptor beta chain was recorded many times. This sample stems from a study of blood T cell repertoires in COVID-19. Study-wide context: Sites in the United States, Italy and Spain provided acute and convalescent COVID-19 samples. Sample material is recorded as cDNA or gDNA derived from T cells, B-cell-depleted T cells, or PBMCs.

In terms of age and location, participants ranged from roughly 18 to 100 years and lived in fewer than 30 US areas. Study processing details: From reference gene primer amplification, estimates of nucleated cell counts were derived. Profiled with immunoSEQ multiplex PCR; TCRdb holds only in-frame clones, not every one. V, J and clone size are taken as reported in that table, and D and trimming were inferred from the DNA itself. Of around 300,000 clones in the sample, about 87% are singletons; the top ten hold around 5%. V was pared by 2 bases and J by 7 bases, with 15 bases between. Germline-derived CDR1 and CDR2 are GTSNPN and SVGIG (reference sequence). The CDR3 length is 15 residues.

The TCR originated in a man aged 25 to 40 who had recovered from COVID-19. The chain carries TRBV30 and TRBJ1-6, with no clear D. The specimen was PBMCs or T cells enriched from blood (not recorded which). This CDR3 reads CAWSTPSQRNSPLHF. The CDR3 DNA sequence: TGTGCCTGGAGTACCCCGTCGCAGAGGAATTCACCCCTCCACTTT.